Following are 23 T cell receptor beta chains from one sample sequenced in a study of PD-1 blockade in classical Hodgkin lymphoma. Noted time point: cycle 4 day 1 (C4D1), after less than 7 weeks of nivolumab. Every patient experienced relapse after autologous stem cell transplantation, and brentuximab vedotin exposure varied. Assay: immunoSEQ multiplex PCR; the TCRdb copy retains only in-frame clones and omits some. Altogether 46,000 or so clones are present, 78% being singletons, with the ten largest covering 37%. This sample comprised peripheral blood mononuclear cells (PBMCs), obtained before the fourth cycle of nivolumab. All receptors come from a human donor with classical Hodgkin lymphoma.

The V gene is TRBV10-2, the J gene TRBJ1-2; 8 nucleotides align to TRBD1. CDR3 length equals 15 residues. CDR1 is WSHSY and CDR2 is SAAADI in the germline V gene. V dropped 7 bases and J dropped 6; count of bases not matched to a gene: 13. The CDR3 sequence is CASTKMPRGQDGYTF. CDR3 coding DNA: TGCGCCAGCACCAAGATGCCCAGGGGGCAGGATGGCTACACCTTC.

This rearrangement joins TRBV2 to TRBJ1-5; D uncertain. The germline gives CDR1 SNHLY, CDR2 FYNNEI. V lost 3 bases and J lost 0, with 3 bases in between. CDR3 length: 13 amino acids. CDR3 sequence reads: CASSDYSNQPQHF. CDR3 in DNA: TGTGCCAGCAGTGATTATAGCAATCAGCCCCAGCATTTT.

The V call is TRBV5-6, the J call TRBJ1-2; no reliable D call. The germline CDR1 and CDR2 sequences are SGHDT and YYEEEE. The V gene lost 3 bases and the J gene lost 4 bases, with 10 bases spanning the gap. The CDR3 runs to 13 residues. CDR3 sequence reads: CASSWETGYGYTF. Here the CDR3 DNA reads TGTGCCAGCAGCTGGGAGACCGGCTATGGCTACACCTTC.

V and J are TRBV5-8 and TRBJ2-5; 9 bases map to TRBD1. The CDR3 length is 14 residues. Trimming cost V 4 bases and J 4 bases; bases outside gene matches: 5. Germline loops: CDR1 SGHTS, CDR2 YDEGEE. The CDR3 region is CASSTGQGPETQYF. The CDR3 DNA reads TGTGCCAGCAGCACTGGACAGGGGCCAGAGACCCAGTACTTC.

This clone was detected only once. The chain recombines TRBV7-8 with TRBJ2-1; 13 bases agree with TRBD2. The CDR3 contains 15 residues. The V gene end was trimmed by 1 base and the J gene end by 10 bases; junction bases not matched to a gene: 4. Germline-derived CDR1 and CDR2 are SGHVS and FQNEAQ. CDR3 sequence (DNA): TGTGCCAGCAGCTTAGGACTAGCGGGGGGCAAGGAGCAGTTCTTC. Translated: CASSLGLAGGKEQFF.

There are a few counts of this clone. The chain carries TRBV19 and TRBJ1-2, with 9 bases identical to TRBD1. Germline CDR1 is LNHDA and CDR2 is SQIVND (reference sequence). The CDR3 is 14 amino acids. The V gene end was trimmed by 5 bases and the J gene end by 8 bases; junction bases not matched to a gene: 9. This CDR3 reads CASSFLTGGGGYTF. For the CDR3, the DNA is TGTGCCAGTAGTTTTTTGACAGGGGGAGGAGGCTACACCTTC.

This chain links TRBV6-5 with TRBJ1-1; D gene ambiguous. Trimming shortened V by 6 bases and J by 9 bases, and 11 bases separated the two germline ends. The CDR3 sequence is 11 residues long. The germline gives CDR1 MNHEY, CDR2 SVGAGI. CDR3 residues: CASSPDGKAFF. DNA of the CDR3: TGTGCCAGCAGCCCAGATGGGAAAGCTTTCTTT.

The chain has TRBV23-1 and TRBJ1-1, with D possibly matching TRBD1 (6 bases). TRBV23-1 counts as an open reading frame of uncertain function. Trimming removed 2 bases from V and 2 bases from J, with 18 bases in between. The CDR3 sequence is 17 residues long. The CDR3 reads CASSQDAGVDSNTEAFF. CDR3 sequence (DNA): TGCGCCAGCAGTCAAGACGCTGGAGTGGACAGTAACACTGAAGCTTTCTTT.

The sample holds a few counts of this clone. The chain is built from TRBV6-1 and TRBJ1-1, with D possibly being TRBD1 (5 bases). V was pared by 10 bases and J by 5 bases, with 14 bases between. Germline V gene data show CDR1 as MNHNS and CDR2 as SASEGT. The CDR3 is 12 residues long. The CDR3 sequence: CATRVGGTEAFF. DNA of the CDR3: TGTGCCACCCGGGTCGGGGGGACTGAAGCTTTCTTT.

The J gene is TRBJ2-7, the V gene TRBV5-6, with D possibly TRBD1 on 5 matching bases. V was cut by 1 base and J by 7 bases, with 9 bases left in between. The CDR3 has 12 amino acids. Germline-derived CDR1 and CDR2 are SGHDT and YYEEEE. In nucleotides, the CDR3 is TGTGCCAGCAGCTTGTACAGGCTTGAGCAGTACTTC. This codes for CASSLYRLEQYF.

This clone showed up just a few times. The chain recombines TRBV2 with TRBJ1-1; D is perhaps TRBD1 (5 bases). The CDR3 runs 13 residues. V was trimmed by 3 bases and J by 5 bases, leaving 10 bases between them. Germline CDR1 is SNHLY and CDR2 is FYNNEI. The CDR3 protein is CASSDQGETEAFF. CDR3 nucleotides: TGTGCCAGCAGTGACCAGGGAGAGACTGAAGCTTTCTTT.

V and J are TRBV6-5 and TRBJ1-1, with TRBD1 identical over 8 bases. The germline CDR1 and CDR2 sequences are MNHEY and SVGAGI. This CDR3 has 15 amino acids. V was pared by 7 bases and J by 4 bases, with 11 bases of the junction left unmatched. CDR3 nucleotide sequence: TGTGCCAGCACCTTCGGACAGGGACTAGCCACTGAAGCTTTCTTT. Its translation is CASTFGQGLATEAFF.

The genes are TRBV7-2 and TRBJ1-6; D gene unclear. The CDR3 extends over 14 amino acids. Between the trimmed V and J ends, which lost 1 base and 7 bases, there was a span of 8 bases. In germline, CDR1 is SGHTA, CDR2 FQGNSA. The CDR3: CASSLEQLNSPLHF. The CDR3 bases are TGTGCCAGCAGCTTAGAACAACTAAATTCACCCCTCCACTTT.

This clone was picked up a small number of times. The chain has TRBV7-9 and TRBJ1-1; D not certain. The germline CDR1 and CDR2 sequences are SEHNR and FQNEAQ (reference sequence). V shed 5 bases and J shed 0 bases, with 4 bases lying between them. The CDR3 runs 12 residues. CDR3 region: CASSLMNTEAFF. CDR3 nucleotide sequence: TGTGCCAGCAGCCTCATGAACACTGAAGCTTTCTTT.

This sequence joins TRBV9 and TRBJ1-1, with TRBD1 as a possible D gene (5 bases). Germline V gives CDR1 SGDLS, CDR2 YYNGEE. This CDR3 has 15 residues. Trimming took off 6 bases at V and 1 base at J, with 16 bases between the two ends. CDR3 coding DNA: TGTGCCAGCAACATGGAAGGGGACCGGAACACTGAAGCTTTCTTT. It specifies CASNMEGDRNTEAFF.

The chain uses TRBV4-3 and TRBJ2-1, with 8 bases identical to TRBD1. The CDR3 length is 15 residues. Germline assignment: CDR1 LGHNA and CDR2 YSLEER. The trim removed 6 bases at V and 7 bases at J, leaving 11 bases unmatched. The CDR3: CASSVKAGGGNEQFF. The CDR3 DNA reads TGCGCCAGCAGTGTTAAGGCAGGGGGCGGGAATGAGCAGTTCTTC.

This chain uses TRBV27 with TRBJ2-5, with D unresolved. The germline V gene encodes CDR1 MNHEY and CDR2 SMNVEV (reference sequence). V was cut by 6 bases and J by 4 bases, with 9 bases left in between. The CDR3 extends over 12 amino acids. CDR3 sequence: CASSARRETQYF. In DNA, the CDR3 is TGTGCCAGCAGCGCTAGAAGAGAGACCCAGTACTTC.

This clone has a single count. CDR3 nucleotides: TGTGCCACCAGCAGAGATGAGGGACAGGGGGCCGACAATGAGCAGTTCTTC. It specifies CATSRDEGQGADNEQFF. The chain has TRBV15 and TRBJ2-1; 12 nucleotides line up with TRBD1. This CDR3 comprises 17 residues. Germline CDR1 is LNHNV and CDR2 is YYDKDF (reference sequence). Trimming took 0 bases from V and 5 from J; bases not matched to a gene: 5.

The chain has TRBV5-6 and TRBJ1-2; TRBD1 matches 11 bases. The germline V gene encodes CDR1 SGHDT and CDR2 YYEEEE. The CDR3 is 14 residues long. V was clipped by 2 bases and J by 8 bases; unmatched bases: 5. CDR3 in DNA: TGTGCCAGCAGCTTCGGACAGGGGGCATCGGGCTACACCTTC. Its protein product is CASSFGQGASGYTF.

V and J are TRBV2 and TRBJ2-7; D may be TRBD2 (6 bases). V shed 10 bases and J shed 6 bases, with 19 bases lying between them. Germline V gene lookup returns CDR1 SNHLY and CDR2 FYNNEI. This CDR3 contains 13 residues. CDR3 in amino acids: CATTRRDRGEQYF. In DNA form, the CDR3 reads TGTGCCACCACACGGAGGGATCGAGGCGAGCAGTACTTC.

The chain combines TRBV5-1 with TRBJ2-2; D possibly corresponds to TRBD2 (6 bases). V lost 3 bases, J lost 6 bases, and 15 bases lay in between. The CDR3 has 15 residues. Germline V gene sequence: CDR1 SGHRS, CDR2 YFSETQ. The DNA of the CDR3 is TGCGCCAGCAGCTCCCTTTCCTCGGGGGCCGGGGAGCTGTTTTTT. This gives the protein CASSSLSSGAGELFF.

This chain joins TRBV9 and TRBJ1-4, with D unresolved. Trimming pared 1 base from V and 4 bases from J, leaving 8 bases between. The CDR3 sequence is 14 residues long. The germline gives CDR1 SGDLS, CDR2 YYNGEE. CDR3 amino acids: CASSVLDNNEKLFF. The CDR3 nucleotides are TGTGCCAGCAGCGTATTGGATAATAATGAAAAACTGTTTTTT.

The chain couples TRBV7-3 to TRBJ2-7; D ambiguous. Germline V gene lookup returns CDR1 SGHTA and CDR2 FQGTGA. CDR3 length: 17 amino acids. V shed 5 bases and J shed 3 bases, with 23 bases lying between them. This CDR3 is CASSPIQTLGINYEQYF. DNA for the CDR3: TGTGCCAGCAGCCCCATCCAAACTTTAGGCATAAACTACGAGCAGTACTTC.